Each of the 9 T cell receptor beta chains below was sequenced from the same sample in a study of PD-L1 blockade in urothelial cancer. TCRdb's table, derived via immunoSEQ multiplex PCR, lists solely in-frame clones and lacks some. This sample has about 110,000 clones; less than 95% occur once, and the top ten carry around 3.7%. This sample's time point: peripheral blood 6 weeks after treatment start. This specimen was PBMCs, taken around atezolizumab (anti-PD-L1) treatment. The receptor source for this set is a man in his sixties with urothelial cancer.

The genes are TRBV6-5 and TRBJ2-3, with 8 bases identical to TRBD2. The CDR3 spans 16 residues. The ends lost 2 bases at V and 3 bases at J; junction bases unmatched: 7. CDR1 MNHEY and CDR2 SVGAGI come from the germline V gene. The chain's CDR3 is CASSYQAGVTTDTQYF. CDR3 DNA: TGTGCCAGCAGTTACCAAGCGGGAGTGACTACAGATACGCAGTATTTT.

The chain combines TRBV6-1 with TRBJ2-2, with D possibly TRBD2 on 5 matching bases. This CDR3 region has 16 residues. Germline V gene lookup returns CDR1 MNHNS and CDR2 SASEGT. V gave up 0 bases and J gave up 5 bases, with 13 bases separating them. CDR3 sequence: CASSEARVRDTGELFF. Here the CDR3 DNA reads TGTGCCAGCAGTGAAGCTCGAGTACGGGATACCGGGGAGCTGTTTTTT.

This sequence joins TRBV7-2 and TRBJ2-1, with 10 bases fitting TRBD1. Germline-derived CDR1 and CDR2 are SGHTA and FQGNSA. J gave up 0 bases and V 3 bases, and 8 bases lay outside the gene matches. This CDR3 comprises 18 residues. CDR3 bases: TGTGCCAGCAGCTTGTTGGGACAGGGGCCTAGCTCCTACAATGAGCAGTTCTTC. Protein: CASSLLGQGPSSYNEQFF.

The gene calls are TRBV5-1 and TRBJ2-5; TRBD2 might be the D (7 bases). The germline V and J ends were trimmed by 0 bases and 5 bases, with 14 bases remaining between them. The CDR3 sequence is 15 residues long. Germline CDR1 and CDR2: SGHRS and YFSETQ. The chain's CDR3 is CASSLGSGGQETQYF. The CDR3, as DNA: TGCGCCAGCAGCTTGGGGTCGGGAGGACAGGAGACCCAGTACTTC.

This chain joins TRBV9 and TRBJ2-3, with D perhaps matching TRBD1 (6 bases). Germline V gene data show CDR1 as SGDLS and CDR2 as YYNGEE. The CDR3 runs 18 residues. V lost 4 bases and J lost 0, with 21 bases in between. The CDR3 bases are TGTGCCAGCAGCTCCAGCCCCGGGACACGATTTAGCACAGATACGCAGTATTTT. Protein sequence: CASSSSPGTRFSTDTQYF.

This clone was observed once. This rearrangement joins TRBV18 to TRBJ2-5, with 8 positions matching TRBD2. The length of the CDR3 is 14 residues. Germline V lookup: CDR1 KGHSH, CDR2 LQKENI. V was pared by 2 bases and J by 4 bases, with 3 bases of the junction left unmatched. The DNA for the CDR3 is TGTGCCAGCTCACCAACCGGGGGGGTAGAGACCCAGTACTTC. Amino acid sequence: CASSPTGGVETQYF.

The chain uses TRBV29-1 and TRBJ2-3; D is possibly TRBD2 (7 bases). Trimming took off 7 bases at V and 2 bases at J, with 16 bases between the two ends. The CDR3 runs 14 residues. The germline gives CDR1 SQVTM, CDR2 ANQGSEA. In DNA form, the CDR3 reads TGCAGCGGTCTAAGGGGGGGTGTCACAGATACGCAGTATTTT. Residues: CSGLRGGVTDTQYF.

V gene TRBV2 combines with J gene TRBJ1-4; possibly TRBD1 for D (5 bases). Germline V gene sequence: CDR1 SNHLY, CDR2 FYNNEI. There are 13 residues in the CDR3. V dropped 8 bases and J dropped 7 bases, with 14 bases sitting between them. The CDR3 sequence is CASGGEVSEKLFF. The CDR3 region has the DNA TGTGCCAGCGGGGGGGAGGTCAGTGAAAAACTGTTTTTT.

The chain links TRBV19 to TRBJ1-4; no definite D call. In germline, CDR1 is LNHDA, CDR2 SQIVND (reference sequence). Trimming removed 8 bases at V and 5 bases at J, with 12 bases between. This CDR3 is 13 amino acids long. The CDR3 sequence is CASEGTLNEKLFF. The DNA for the CDR3 is TGTGCCAGTGAGGGAACCCTCAATGAAAAACTGTTTTTT.